These 19 T cell receptor beta chains were all obtained from the same sample, sequenced in a study of OX40 agonist ivuxolimab in advanced cancers. Sequencing was performed with immunoSEQ multiplex PCR; in TCRdb, only in-frame clones are kept and a portion is missing. In the table there are 73,000 or so clones, 85% of which are singletons. Specimen: CD4+ or CD8+ T cells sorted from blood, collected in a trial of the OX40 agonist ivuxolimab. The receptor source for this set is an adult with an advanced solid tumor such as melanoma, head and neck, liver or kidney cancer.

The chain combines TRBV14 with TRBJ2-2; D remains ambiguous. Germline CDR1 and CDR2: SGHDN and FVKESK. Trimming took 4 bases from V and 2 from J, leaving 14 bases between them. The CDR3 covers 16 residues. The chain's CDR3 is CASSRSGGSNTGELFF. The CDR3 nucleotides read TGTGCCAGCAGCCGAAGTGGCGGATCCAACACCGGGGAGCTGTTTTTT.

This clone was found once. The CDR3 sequence: CASRQGSFNYGYTF. The CDR3 region has the DNA TGTGCCAGCCGACAAGGTTCATTTAACTATGGCTACACCTTC. The chain has TRBV27 and TRBJ1-2, with no clear D. Germline V gives CDR1 MNHEY, CDR2 SMNVEV (reference sequence). CDR3 length: 14 residues. V was pared by 8 bases and J by 1 base, with 14 bases between.

There are a few counts of this clone. The V gene is TRBV6-5, the J gene TRBJ2-3; D unresolved. Between the trimmed V and J ends, which lost 6 bases and 2 bases, there was a span of 12 bases. Germline CDR1 is MNHEY and CDR2 is SVGAGI. The CDR3 covers 14 residues. The CDR3 nucleotides read TGTGCCAGCAGCCGGACCGATTTCACAGATACGCAGTATTTT. It specifies CASSRTDFTDTQYF.

This chain connects TRBV19 to TRBJ2-7, with 7 bases that match TRBD1. CDR1 LNHDA and CDR2 SQIVND come from the germline V gene (reference sequence). CDR3 length: 14 residues. V shed 5 bases and J 7 bases; nucleotides not matched to a gene: 11. CDR3 in amino acids: CASSAGTATREQYF. CDR3 nucleotide sequence: TGTGCCAGTAGTGCCGGGACAGCAACTAGGGAGCAGTACTTC.

This clone has only a few counts. The chain links TRBV7-3 to TRBJ2-1; 13 bases are shared with TRBD2. CDR1 and CDR2 (germline): SGHTA, FQGTGA. After removal of 1 base from V and 12 bases from J, the junction contained 9 bases not matched to a gene. This CDR3 region has 16 residues. This chain's CDR3 is CASSLMAGTSGTLQFF. CDR3 DNA sequence: TGTGCCAGCAGCTTAATGGCCGGGACTAGCGGGACCTTGCAGTTCTTC.

The chain links TRBV2 to TRBJ1-4; weak D call: TRBD1 (5 bases). Germline V CDR1 and CDR2: SNHLY, FYNNEI. V was clipped by 5 bases and J by 1 base, with 8 bases between them. CDR3 length: 14 amino acids. CDR3 amino acids: CASSRGETNEKLFF. CDR3 sequence (DNA): TGTGCCAGCAGTAGGGGAGAAACTAATGAAAAACTGTTTTTT.

The V call is TRBV7-9, the J call TRBJ2-5; 11 bases map to TRBD2. V lost 2 bases and J lost 4; bases outside the gene matches: 6. Germline CDR1 is SEHNR and CDR2 is FQNEAQ (reference sequence). The length of the CDR3 is 16 residues. The CDR3 spells CASSLLAGGGRETQYF. In DNA, the CDR3 is TGTGCCAGCAGCTTACTAGCGGGGGGCGGCCGAGAGACCCAGTACTTC.

The V call is TRBV7-3, the J call TRBJ1-1; TRBD1 might be the D (5 bases). In germline, CDR1 is SGHTA, CDR2 FQGTGA. Trimming removed 4 bases from V and 5 bases from J, with 20 bases in between. The CDR3 length is 16 residues. CDR3 region: CASSSSGGLGGTEAFF. The CDR3 nucleotides are TGTGCCAGCAGCTCCAGCGGGGGTTTAGGAGGGACTGAAGCTTTCTTT.

The chain's CDR3 is CASSQDTGRAGELFF. The CDR3 nucleotides are TGCGCCAGCAGCCAAGATACAGGGAGGGCCGGGGAGCTGTTTTTT. This chain uses TRBV4-3 with TRBJ2-2, with a tentative D call TRBD2 (7 bases). The V and J ends lost 0 bases and 6 bases respectively, with 11 bases between them. Germline values: CDR1 LGHNA, CDR2 YSLEER. The CDR3 consists of 15 residues.

This chain uses TRBV18 with TRBJ2-7, with a tentative D call TRBD2 (8 bases). The CDR3 is made up of 15 amino acids. V dropped 4 bases and J dropped 3 bases, with 16 bases sitting between them. Per the germline V gene, CDR1 is KGHSH and CDR2 is LQKENI. As DNA, the CDR3 is TGTGCCAGCTCACGACTAGCGCAGGGGGGCTACGAGCAGTACTTC. Translated, it gives CASSRLAQGGYEQYF.

V is TRBV7-2 and J is TRBJ1-2, with a possible D match to TRBD1 (6 bases). There are 15 residues in the CDR3. Trimming took 6 bases from V and 8 from J, leaving 22 bases between them. CDR1 SGHTA and CDR2 FQGNSA come from the germline V gene. CDR3 protein: CASRRGRAGADGYTF. The CDR3 coding sequence is TGTGCCAGCAGACGGGGTCGGGCAGGGGCGGACGGCTACACCTTC. Full variable domain (remainder filled in from reference TRBV7-2 and TRBJ1-2): GAGVSQSPSNKVTEKGKDVELRCDPISGHTALYWYRQSLGQGLEFLIYFQGNSAPDKSGLPSDRFSAERTGGSVSTLTIQRTQQEDSAVYLCASRRGRAGADGYTFGSGTRLTVV.

V and J are TRBV6-6 and TRBJ1-4, with a tentative D call TRBD1 (5 bases). Trimming shortened V by 0 bases and J by 8 bases, and 13 bases separated the two germline ends. This CDR3 comprises 15 residues. The V gene's germline CDR1 is MNHNY and CDR2 SVGAGI (reference sequence). Here the CDR3 reads CASSYSSGQEEKLFF. CDR3 DNA: TGTGCCAGCAGTTACTCGTCGGGGCAGGAAGAAAAACTGTTTTTT.

The rearrangement joins TRBV30 to TRBJ1-6; TRBD1 is a possible D gene (5 bases). V gave up 3 bases and J gave up 7 bases, with 19 bases separating them. The CDR3 has 16 residues. CDR1 GTSNPN and CDR2 SVGIG come from the germline V gene (reference sequence). CDR3 in amino acids: CAWRESGDGRNSPLHF. Here the CDR3 DNA reads TGTGCCTGGAGAGAGTCGGGGGATGGCCGAAATTCACCCCTCCACTTT.

The rearrangement links TRBV7-9 to TRBJ1-6, with TRBD1 matching over 7 bases. J was trimmed by 9 bases and V by 3 bases; bases with no gene match: 8. The CDR3 runs to 15 residues. Germline V gives CDR1 SEHNR, CDR2 FQNEAQ (reference sequence). The CDR3 protein is CASSLKGQDSSPLHF. CDR3 bases: TGTGCCAGCAGCTTGAAAGGACAGGACTCTTCACCCCTCCACTTT.

In its sample, this clone ranks as medium-sized. Other nucleotide sequences from this sample produce the same CDR3. The gene calls are TRBV6-5 and TRBJ2-7; 7 bases map to TRBD1. Germline values: CDR1 MNHEY, CDR2 SVGAGI. V lost 5 bases to trimming and J lost 3 bases; unmatched junction nucleotides: 7. The CDR3 covers 14 residues. The CDR3 here is CASSRQGGGYEQYF. The CDR3, as DNA: TGTGCCAGCAGTCGACAGGGTGGTGGCTACGAGCAGTACTTC.

The chain carries TRBV25-1 and TRBJ1-2; 9 bases map to TRBD1. CDR3 size: 14 residues. V lost 6 bases to trimming and J lost 6 bases; unmatched junction nucleotides: 8. Germline assignment: CDR1 MGHDK and CDR2 SYGVNS. DNA for the CDR3: TGTGCCAGCAGGGACACAGGGGGCGCGAATGGCTACACCTTC. Protein sequence: CASRDTGGANGYTF.

The V gene is TRBV7-2, the J gene TRBJ1-5, with D maybe TRBD1 (5 bases). This CDR3 has 13 residues. Trimming shortened V by 2 bases and J by 5 bases, and 7 bases separated the two germline ends. Germline V lookup: CDR1 SGHTA, CDR2 FQGNSA. The CDR3 DNA follows: TGTGCCAGCAGCTTATCGGGGGATCAGCCCCAGCATTTT. Protein product: CASSLSGDQPQHF.

The table lists this clone with a few counts. The rearrangement links TRBV4-2 to TRBJ1-3; perhaps TRBD1 as D (5 bases). The CDR3 totals 15 residues. Between the trimmed V and J ends, which lost 0 bases and 4 bases, there was a span of 10 bases. Germline-derived CDR1 and CDR2 are LGHNA and YNFKEQ. CDR3 nucleotides: TGTGCCAGCAGCCAAGATTTACAGGCGGGAAACACCATATATTTT. Translated, it gives CASSQDLQAGNTIYF.

The chain couples TRBV5-1 to TRBJ1-4; 8 bases match TRBD1. The CDR3 is 14 amino acids. CDR1 and CDR2 (germline): SGHRS, YFSETQ. The junction had 10 bases not matched to a gene; V was cut back by 8 bases and J by 7 bases. The CDR3 protein is CARYFRGLGEKLFF. Here the CDR3 DNA reads TGCGCCAGGTACTTCAGGGGGCTGGGTGAAAAACTGTTTTTT.